This T cell receptor (beta chain) appears in the sequencing data of a study of brain T cells in children with intractable seizures. Overall study results and limits: Absence of clones before surgery may stem from lower sequencing depth.

This table comes from immunoSEQ multiplex PCR, and its TCRdb copy is limited to in-frame clones, with some not included. The sample consists of some 62,000 clones, roughly 95% of them appearing once. Concerning this clone itself: Its antigen is not identified.

Surgery cases with the highest brain T cell transcript signatures were chosen for sequencing. Pre-surgery treatment included at least one anti-epileptic drug. This specimen was peripheral blood, taken at surgery. This TCR was sampled from a boy under three years old with focal cortical dysplasia and intractable seizures.

The CDR3 nucleotides read TGTGCCAGCAGCTTAGGGGGACAGGGGGTCTCTGAAGCTTTCTTT. This codes for CASSLGGQGVSEAFF. The chain carries TRBV7-6 and TRBJ1-1; TRBD1 matches at 11 bases. CDR1 and CDR2 from the germline V gene are SGHVS and FNYEAQ. The V gene end was trimmed by 1 base and the J gene end by 6 bases; junction bases not matched to a gene: 4. The CDR3 is 15 amino acids.